The subject of this entry is one T cell receptor beta chain. Its antigen target is currently unknown. Only one base separates this from a far larger clonotype, so it likely reflects a read error. Per the germline V gene, MNHEY is the CDR1 and SVGEGT is the CDR2. The trim is 10 bases for V and 4 bases for J, with a gap of 19 bases between the germline ends. The cysteine opens and the phenylalanine closes a CDR3 of 14 amino acids. This entry keeps only the CDR3 DNA: 42 bases, framed from base 1. The sample comes from a study of prognosis after radiotherapy for stage I lung cancer (dated by TCRdb to about 2021). Context from the whole study: About 19 stage I NSCLC patients were enrolled in Nanjing, China, between early 2018 and 2019. Among the enrolled patients, fourteen had newly diagnosed primary stage I lung tumors, while a few had oligometastatic NSCLC following surgical resection of the primary tumor. Every patient was deemed medically inoperable, around eleven because of comorbidities and more than five because they refused surgery. Ages in the cohort of about a dozen men and 6 women ranged from roughly 50 to 90 years, with a median of 74. Tumor histology was squamous cell carcinoma in about seven patients and adenocarcinoma in approximately 11. SBRT was delivered in 3 to 5 fractions with a biologically effective dose of at least 100 Gy, and image-guided IMRT or VMAT was used for delivery. No patient received concurrent therapy alongside SBRT. Four of the 19 patients developed distant metastases after SBRT, at a median of about 7 months; the other 15 showed no significant progression. The study profiled peripheral blood TCR beta repertoires from stage I NSCLC patients before and after stereotactic body radiotherapy and related them to distant failure. The study took one blood sample before SBRT and one after SBRT from each of roughly 20 patients and sequenced all 40 or so samples. Findings and caveats that apply to the study as a whole: Post-SBRT Shannon entropy and its change from baseline were lower in patients who developed distant metastases; baseline Shannon entropy was not associated with metastases. The study was limited by the small cohort and short follow-up, and independent validation of the study findings is required. After SBRT, the number of unique TCR clones decreased (median around 9,400 before versus some 7,000 after; Wilcoxon paired P=0.011). Differences by metastasis status were reportedly seen in TRBV and TRBJ usage frequencies, involving two V genes at baseline and, after SBRT, under ten V genes and two J genes. Tumor specificity of expanded TCR clones was not determined. None of the reported P values were adjusted for multiple comparisons.

Two rounds of multiplex PCR were performed to amplify the TCR beta CDR3 region from genomic DNA. In the first round of PCR, primers specific to each TRBV and TRBJ gene were used, and the primer sequences are filed in Chinese patent CN105087789A. Universal primers were used in the second round of PCR. The Roche High Pure PCR Template Preparation Kit was used to extract genomic DNA from the frozen PBMCs. An Illumina HiSeq 3000 was used to sequence the libraries paired-end with 151 bp reads. Per the source publication's procedure: Raw reads lacking the multiplex PCR primer sequences were removed with CutAdapt. Using PEAR, the high-quality paired reads were merged into contigs. MiXCR assigned TRB V, D and J gene segments to each contig by aligning to reference sequences. CDR3 sequences were clustered by base quality and sequence similarity to remove sequencing errors. Shannon entropy, normalized by the natural log of the productive TCR sequence number, served as the measure of diversity. Clonality was computed as one minus the ratio of Shannon entropy to the natural log of the number of unique clonotypes. Using the Youden index from ROC curves, the researchers picked the repertoire-metric cut-offs for progression-free survival, and all analyses were carried out in R 3.5.3. TCRdb reprocessed the public reads (quality trimming at Q25 with fastp, clone calling with MiXCR) and kept in-frame beta chains. Entries that share a CDR3 protein sequence are merged under the most common genes and DNA. The V and J calls here are based on TCRdb, not the publication. The sample data list over 14,000 distinct CDR3 sequences, and approximately 31% of these were observed just once. Roughly 25% of the sample goes to the ten largest clones.

All patients had node-negative disease on CT and PET/CT, and none had a history of other malignancies or prior chemotherapy or radiotherapy. Around 6 milliliters of peripheral venous blood were drawn into EDTA tubes at each of two time points. PBMCs were isolated by Ficoll-Paque Plus density-gradient centrifugation. Right after collection, samples were placed at -80 degrees C and kept there until analysis. This TCR derives from a donor older than 45 with non-small cell lung cancer. The sample here was PBMCs, taken before or after stereotactic body radiation therapy (not recorded which). The rearranged segments are TRBV6-2 or TRBV6-3 and TRBJ1-2; TRBD1 is possibly the D segment (6 matching bases). The CDR3 amino acid sequence is: CATTPRRTVYGYTF. The bases read TGTGCCACAACCCCTCGAAGGACAGTCTATGGCTACACCTTC.